This passage covers 11 T cell receptor beta chains from one sample sequenced in a study of blood T cell repertoires in COVID-19 (dated by TCRdb to 2020 to 2022). The library was prepared using the immunoSEQ multiplex PCR assay. TCRdb re-hosts the immuneACCESS table, in-frame sequences only. Its copies lack some clones; in the studies checked, an unresolved V gene accounts for under half of them, and the cause for the rest is not known. Counted in this sample were roughly 53,000 clones; over 75% of them appeared once. The top ten clones comprise 25% to 30% of the sample. The specimen sequenced was peripheral blood. Every receptor here comes from a human donor in a cohort sampled during active COVID-19.

The chain uses TRBV5-1 and TRBJ2-1; 7 bases are a match to TRBD2. Germline lookup yields CDR1 SGHRS and CDR2 YFSETQ. V was pared by 6 bases and J by 0 bases, with 6 bases of the junction left unmatched. The CDR3 covers 15 residues. The CDR3 coding sequence is TGCGCCAGCACTGGGGGGGGAACCTCCTACAATGAGCAGTTCTTC. Its protein product is CASTGGGTSYNEQFF.

J is TRBJ1-2 and V is TRBV2; 7 bases are shared with TRBD1. Germline trimming cut 7 bases from V and 6 bases from J; bases unmatched to any gene: 11. The length of the CDR3 is 14 residues. Germline V gene lookup returns CDR1 SNHLY and CDR2 FYNNEI. The CDR3 region is CASNSRGRIDGYTF. In nucleotides, the CDR3 is TGTGCCAGCAACTCAAGGGGGCGCATTGATGGCTACACCTTC.

This clone was counted once. The V gene is TRBV12-5, the J gene TRBJ2-3; TRBD2 matches 12 bases. V lost 4 bases and J lost 5; bases outside the gene matches: 13. There are 18 residues in the CDR3. The germline CDR1 and CDR2 sequences are LGHNT and FRNRAP. The CDR3 reads CASGWGDVGTSGLDTQYF. The DNA for the CDR3 is TGTGCTAGTGGTTGGGGGGATGTCGGGACTAGCGGGCTAGATACGCAGTATTTT.

The sample holds a few counts of this clone. The chain combines TRBV4-1 with TRBJ1-6; D ambiguous. This CDR3 is 16 amino acids long. Trimming removed 7 bases at V and 0 bases at J, with 13 bases between. The germline CDR1 and CDR2 sequences are MGHRA and YSYEKL. The CDR3 reads CASTRGESSYNSPLHF. CDR3 sequence (DNA): TGCGCCAGCACCCGGGGAGAAAGCTCCTATAATTCACCCCTCCACTTT.

The chain has TRBV12-5 and TRBJ2-1, with 7 nucleotides matching TRBD2. V dropped 5 bases and J dropped 4; count of bases not matched to a gene: 11. Germline lookup yields CDR1 LGHNT and CDR2 FRNRAP. This CDR3 spans 16 amino acids. As DNA, the CDR3 is TGTGCTAGTGGTGGCCGGGGAGCGGGACCGTACAATGAGCAGTTCTTC. It is translated as CASGGRGAGPYNEQFF.

The gene calls are TRBV28 and TRBJ1-3; 7 positions agree with TRBD1. The CDR3 has 14 residues. Germline CDR1 and CDR2: MDHEN and SYDVKM. The V segment lost 8 bases and the J segment 4 bases; nucleotides outside the gene matches: 8. The CDR3 region has the DNA TGTGCCAGCTTAAAGAGGACAGGAGGAAACACCATATATTTT. Protein sequence: CASLKRTGGNTIYF.

The CDR3 sequence: CASRGQISNQPQHF. The CDR3, as DNA: TGTGCCAGTAGAGGACAGATTAGCAATCAGCCCCAGCATTTT. V gene TRBV19 combines with J gene TRBJ1-5; tentative D call: TRBD1 (6 bases). The CDR3 is 14 amino acids. Deletions cut 6 bases from V and 0 bases from J, with 9 bases between. From germline, CDR1 is LNHDA and CDR2 SQIVND (reference sequence).

This sequence joins TRBV5-4 and TRBJ2-1, with TRBD2 matching over 8 bases. In germline, CDR1 is SGHNT, CDR2 YYREEE (reference sequence). The length of the CDR3 is 19 residues. Unmatched junction bases numbered 16, after V lost 0 bases and J lost 5 bases. The CDR3 here is CASSLGQGDRGGLNNEQFF. CDR3 nucleotide sequence: TGTGCCAGCAGCTTGGGTCAAGGGGACCGGGGGGGCCTCAACAATGAGCAGTTCTTC. Full variable domain (missing parts from reference TRBV5-4 and TRBJ2-1): ETGVTQSPTHLIKTRGQQVTLRCSSQSGHNTVSWYQQALGQGPQFIFQYYREEENGRGNFPPRFSGLQFPNYSSELNVNALELDDSALYLCASSLGQGDRGGLNNEQFFGPGTRLTVL.

V gene TRBV3-1 (or the pseudogene TRBV3-2) combines with J gene TRBJ1-3; D may be TRBD1 (6 bases). The CDR3 loop spans 16 amino acids. Germline V gives CDR1 LGHDT, CDR2 YNNKEL (reference sequence). Between the trimmed V and J ends, which lost 4 bases and 2 bases, there was a span of 15 bases. CDR3 residues: CASSPWGGLTGNTIYF. DNA of the CDR3: TGTGCCAGCAGCCCATGGGGGGGCCTTACTGGAAACACCATATATTTT.

This clone appeared once. Other DNA sequences in this specimen translate into the identical CDR3. The chain uses TRBV19 and TRBJ1-4; D is possibly TRBD1 (5 bases). The CDR3 runs 14 residues. V gave up 7 bases and J gave up 7 bases, with 16 bases separating them. Germline-derived CDR1 and CDR2 are LNHDA and SQIVND (reference sequence). CDR3 protein: CASKPGQGLEKLFF. Written as DNA, the CDR3 is TGTGCCAGTAAGCCGGGGCAGGGACTTGAAAAACTGTTTTTT.

The V call is TRBV2, the J call TRBJ2-1; 9 nucleotides line up with TRBD2. After removal of 2 bases from V and 11 bases from J, the junction contained 10 bases not matched to a gene. CDR3 size: 15 residues. Germline CDR1 reads SNHLY; CDR2 reads FYNNEI. CDR3 amino acids: CASSEWREGSRQQFF. CDR3 nucleotide sequence: TGTGCCAGCAGTGAATGGCGGGAGGGCAGTAGGCAGCAGTTCTTC.